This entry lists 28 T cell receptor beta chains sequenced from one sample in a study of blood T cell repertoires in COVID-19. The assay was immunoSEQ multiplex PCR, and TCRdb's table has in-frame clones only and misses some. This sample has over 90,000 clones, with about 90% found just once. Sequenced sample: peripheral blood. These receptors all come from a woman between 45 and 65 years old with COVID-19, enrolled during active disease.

The CDR3 sequence: CASSLAGRGRNTDTQYF. The CDR3 DNA follows: TGTGCCAGCAGCTTAGCAGGCAGGGGGCGGAACACAGATACGCAGTATTTT. This chain joins TRBV7-2 and TRBJ2-3, with 8 bases matching TRBD1. The trim removed 0 bases at V and 2 bases at J, leaving 7 bases unmatched. CDR1 is SGHTA, CDR2 FQGNSA, per germline. CDR3 length equals 17 residues.

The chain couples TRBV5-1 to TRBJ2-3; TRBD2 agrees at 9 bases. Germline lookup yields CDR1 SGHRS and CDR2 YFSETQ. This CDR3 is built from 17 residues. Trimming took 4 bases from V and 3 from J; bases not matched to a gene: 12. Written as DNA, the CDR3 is TGCGCCAGCAGCAGCTCTATAGCGGGGGACTGGACAGATACGCAGTATTTT. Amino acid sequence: CASSSSIAGDWTDTQYF.

For the CDR3, the DNA is TGTGCCAGCAGCGTAAGCGGGCCCAGCTCCTACGAGCAGTACTTC. It specifies CASSVSGPSSYEQYF. J is TRBJ2-7 and V is TRBV7-6; D is perhaps TRBD2 (6 bases). V was pared by 5 bases and J by 0 bases, with 14 bases between. Germline CDR1 reads SGHVS; CDR2 reads FNYEAQ. The CDR3 length is 15 residues. Full variable domain (outside the CDR3, taken from reference TRBV7-6 and TRBJ2-7): GAGVSQSPRYKVTKRGQDVALRCDPISGHVSLYWYRQALGQGPEFLTYFNYEAQQDKSGLPNDRFSAERPEGSISTLTIQRTEQRDSAMYRCASSVSGPSSYEQYFGPGTRLTVT.

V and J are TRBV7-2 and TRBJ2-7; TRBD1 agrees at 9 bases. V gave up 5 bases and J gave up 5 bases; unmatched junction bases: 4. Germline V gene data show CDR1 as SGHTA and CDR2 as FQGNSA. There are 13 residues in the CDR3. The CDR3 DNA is TGTGCCAGCAGCCGGGACAGGGTCAACGAGCAGTACTTC. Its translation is CASSRDRVNEQYF.

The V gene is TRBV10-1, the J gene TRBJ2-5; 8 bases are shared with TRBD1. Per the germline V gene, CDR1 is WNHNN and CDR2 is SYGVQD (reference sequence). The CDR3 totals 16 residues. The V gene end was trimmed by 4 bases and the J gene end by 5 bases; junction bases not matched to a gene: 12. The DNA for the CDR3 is TGCGCCAGCAGTGGTACCGGGACATGGACAGGGGAGACCCAGTACTTC. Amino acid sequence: CASSGTGTWTGETQYF.

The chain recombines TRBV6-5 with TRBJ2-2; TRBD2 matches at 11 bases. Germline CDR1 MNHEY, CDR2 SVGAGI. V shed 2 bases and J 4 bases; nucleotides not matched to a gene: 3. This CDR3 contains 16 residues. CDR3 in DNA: TGTGCCAGCAGTTACCATAGCGGGGGGGGCACCGGGGAGCTGTTTTTT. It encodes CASSYHSGGGTGELFF.

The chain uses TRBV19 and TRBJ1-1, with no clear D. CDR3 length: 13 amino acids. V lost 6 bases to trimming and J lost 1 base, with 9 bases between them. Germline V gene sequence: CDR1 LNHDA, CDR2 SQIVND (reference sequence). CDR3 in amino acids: CASRLQENTEAFF. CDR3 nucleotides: TGTGCCAGTAGACTCCAGGAGAACACTGAAGCTTTCTTT.

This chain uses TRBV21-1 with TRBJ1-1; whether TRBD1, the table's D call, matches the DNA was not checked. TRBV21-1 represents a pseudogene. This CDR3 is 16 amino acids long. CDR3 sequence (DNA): TGTGCCAGCAGCTTAGACGGCAGGGGGGTGTTCACTGAAGCTTTCTTT. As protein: CASSLDGRGVFTEAFF.

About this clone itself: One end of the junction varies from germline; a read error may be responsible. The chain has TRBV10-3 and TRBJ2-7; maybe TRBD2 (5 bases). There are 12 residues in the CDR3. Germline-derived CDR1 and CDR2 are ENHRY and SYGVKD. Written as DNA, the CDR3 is TGTGCCATCAGAGCCGCCAGCGGAGCACCAAACTTC. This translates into CAIRAASGAPNF.

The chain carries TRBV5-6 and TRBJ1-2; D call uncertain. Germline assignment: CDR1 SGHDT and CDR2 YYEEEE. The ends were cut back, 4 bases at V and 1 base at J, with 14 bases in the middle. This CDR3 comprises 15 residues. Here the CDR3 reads CASSGEAEFNYGYTF. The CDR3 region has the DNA TGTGCCAGCAGCGGGGAGGCAGAATTTAACTATGGCTACACCTTC.

The CDR3 bases are TGTGCCAGCACCTCTTTGCGTGCCTATGGCTACACCTTC. Its translation: CASTSLRAYGYTF. The gene calls are TRBV11-2 and TRBJ1-2; D is unclear. Looked up from germline, CDR1 is SGHAT and CDR2 is FQNNGV. V was trimmed by 7 bases and J by 4 bases, leaving 13 bases between them. This CDR3 is 13 amino acids long.

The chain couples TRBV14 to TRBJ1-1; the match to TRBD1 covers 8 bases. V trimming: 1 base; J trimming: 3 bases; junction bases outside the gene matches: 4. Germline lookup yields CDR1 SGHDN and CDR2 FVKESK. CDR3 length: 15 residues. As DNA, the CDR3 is TGTGCCAGCAGCCAAGCACGGACAGGGTACACTGAAGCTTTCTTT. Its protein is CASSQARTGYTEAFF.

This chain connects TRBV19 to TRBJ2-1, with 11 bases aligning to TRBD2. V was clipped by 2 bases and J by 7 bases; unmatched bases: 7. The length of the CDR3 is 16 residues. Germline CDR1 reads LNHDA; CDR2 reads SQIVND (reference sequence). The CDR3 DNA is TGTGCCAGTAGTATATTAGCGGGGGGGCCGGGAAATGAGCAGTTCTTC. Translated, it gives CASSILAGGPGNEQFF.

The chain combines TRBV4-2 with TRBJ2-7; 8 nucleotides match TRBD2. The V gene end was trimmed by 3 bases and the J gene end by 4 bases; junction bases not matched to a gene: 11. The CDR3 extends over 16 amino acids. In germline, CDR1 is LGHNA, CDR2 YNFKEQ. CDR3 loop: CASSQGKSAGGYEQYF. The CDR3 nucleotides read TGTGCCAGCAGCCAGGGAAAGAGTGCGGGGGGATACGAGCAGTACTTC.

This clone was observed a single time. DNA for the CDR3: TGTGCCAGTAGCTTGACTTTCTATAATTCACCCCTCCACTTT. Residues: CASSLTFYNSPLHF. The rearrangement links TRBV19 to TRBJ1-6; D is unclear. CDR1 is LNHDA, CDR2 SQIVND, per germline (reference sequence). CDR3 length: 14 amino acids. Between the trimmed V and J ends, which lost 6 bases and 3 bases, there was a span of 9 bases.

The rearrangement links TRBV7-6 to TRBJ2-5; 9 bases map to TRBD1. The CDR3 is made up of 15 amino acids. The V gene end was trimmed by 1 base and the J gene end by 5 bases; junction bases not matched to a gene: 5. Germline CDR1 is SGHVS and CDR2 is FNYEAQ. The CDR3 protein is CASSLEDRGYETQYF. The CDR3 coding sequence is TGTGCCAGCAGCTTAGAAGACAGGGGGTACGAGACCCAGTACTTC.

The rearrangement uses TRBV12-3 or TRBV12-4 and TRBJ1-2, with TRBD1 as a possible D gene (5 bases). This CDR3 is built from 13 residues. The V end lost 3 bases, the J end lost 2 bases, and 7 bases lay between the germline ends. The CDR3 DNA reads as TGTGCCAGCAGTTTTCCAGGGAACTATGGCTACACCTTC. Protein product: CASSFPGNYGYTF.

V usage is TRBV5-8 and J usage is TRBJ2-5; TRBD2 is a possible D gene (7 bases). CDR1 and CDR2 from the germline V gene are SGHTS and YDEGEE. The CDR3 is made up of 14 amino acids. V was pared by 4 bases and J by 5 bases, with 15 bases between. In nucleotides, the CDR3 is TGTGCCAGCAGCGCTGGGGGGGCGGACGAGACCCAGTACTTC. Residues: CASSAGGADETQYF. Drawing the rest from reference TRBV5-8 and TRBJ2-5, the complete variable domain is EAGVTQSPTHLIKTRGQQATLRCSPISGHTSVYWYQQALGLGLQFLLWYDEGEERNRGNFPPRFSGRQFPNYSSELNVNALELEDSALYLCASSAGGADETQYFGPGTRLLVL.

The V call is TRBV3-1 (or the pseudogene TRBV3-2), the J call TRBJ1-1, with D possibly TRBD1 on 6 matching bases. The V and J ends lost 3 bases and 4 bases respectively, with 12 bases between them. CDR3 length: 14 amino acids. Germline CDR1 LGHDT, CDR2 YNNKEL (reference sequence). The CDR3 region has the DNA TGTGCCAGCAGCCAGGGGGCGGGGGTCACTGAAGCTTTCTTT. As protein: CASSQGAGVTEAFF.

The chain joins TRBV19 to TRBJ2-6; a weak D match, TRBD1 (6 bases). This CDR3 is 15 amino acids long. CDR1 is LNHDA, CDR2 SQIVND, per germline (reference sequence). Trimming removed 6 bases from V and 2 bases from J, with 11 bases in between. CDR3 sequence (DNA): TGTGCCAGTAGCACAACAGGGCCTGGGGCCAACGTCCTGACTTTC. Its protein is CASSTTGPGANVLTF.

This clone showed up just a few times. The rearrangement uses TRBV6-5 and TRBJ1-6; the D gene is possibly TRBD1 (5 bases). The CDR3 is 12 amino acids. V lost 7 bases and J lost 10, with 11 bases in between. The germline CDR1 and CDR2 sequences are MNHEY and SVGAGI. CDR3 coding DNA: TGTGCCAGCACAGGGCTCCGCTCACCCCTCCACTTT. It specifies CASTGLRSPLHF.

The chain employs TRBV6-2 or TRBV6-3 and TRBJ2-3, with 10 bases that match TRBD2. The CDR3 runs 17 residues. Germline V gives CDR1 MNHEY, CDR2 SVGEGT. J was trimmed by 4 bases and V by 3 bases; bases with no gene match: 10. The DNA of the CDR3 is TGTGCCAGCAGTTATTCTATGGCCCTAGCGGGGGCAGATACGCAGTATTTT. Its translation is CASSYSMALAGADTQYF.

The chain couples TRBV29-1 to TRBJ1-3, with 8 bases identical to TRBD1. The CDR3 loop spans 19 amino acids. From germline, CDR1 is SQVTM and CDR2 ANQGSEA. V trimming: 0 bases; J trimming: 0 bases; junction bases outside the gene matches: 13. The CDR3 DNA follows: TGCAGCGTTGAAGATAGGGGGAGGTGGACAGGGAGCTCTGGAAACACCATATATTTT. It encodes CSVEDRGRWTGSSGNTIYF.

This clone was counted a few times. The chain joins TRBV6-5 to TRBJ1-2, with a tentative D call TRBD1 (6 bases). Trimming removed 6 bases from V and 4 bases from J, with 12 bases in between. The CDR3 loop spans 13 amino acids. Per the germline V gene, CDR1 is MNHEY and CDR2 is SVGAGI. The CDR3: CASSDRLGYGYTF. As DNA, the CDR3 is TGTGCCAGCAGCGACAGGTTGGGCTATGGCTACACCTTC.

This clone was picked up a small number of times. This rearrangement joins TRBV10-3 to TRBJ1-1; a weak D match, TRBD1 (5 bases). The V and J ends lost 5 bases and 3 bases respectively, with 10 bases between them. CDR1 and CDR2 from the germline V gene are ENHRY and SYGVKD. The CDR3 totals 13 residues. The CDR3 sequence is CAISSDSDTEAFF. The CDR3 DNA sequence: TGTGCCATCAGTTCCGACAGCGACACTGAAGCTTTCTTT.

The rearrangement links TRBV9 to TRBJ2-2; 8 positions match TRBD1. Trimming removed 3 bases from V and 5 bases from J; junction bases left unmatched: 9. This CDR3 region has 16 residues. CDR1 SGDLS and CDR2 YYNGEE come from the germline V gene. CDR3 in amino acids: CASSAPQGAGTGELFF. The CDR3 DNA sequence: TGTGCCAGCAGCGCCCCGCAGGGGGCCGGGACCGGGGAGCTGTTTTTT.

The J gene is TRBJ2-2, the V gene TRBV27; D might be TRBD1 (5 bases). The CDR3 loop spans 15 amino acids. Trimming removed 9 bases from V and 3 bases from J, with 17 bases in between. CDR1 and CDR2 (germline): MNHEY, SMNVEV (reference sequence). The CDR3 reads CASPSKGSHTGELFF. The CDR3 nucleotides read TGTGCCAGTCCCAGTAAGGGGTCGCACACCGGGGAGCTGTTTTTT.

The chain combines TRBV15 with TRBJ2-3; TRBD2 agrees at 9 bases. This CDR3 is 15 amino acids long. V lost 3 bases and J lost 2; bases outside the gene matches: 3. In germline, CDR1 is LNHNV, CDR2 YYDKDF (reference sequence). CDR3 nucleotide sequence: TGTGCCACCAGCAGGGGGACTAGCTACACAGATACGCAGTATTTT. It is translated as CATSRGTSYTDTQYF.